Presented here are 11 T cell receptor beta chains from one specimen sequenced in a study of T cell clonotyping in hematopoietic cell transplantation. Sequencing used immunoSEQ multiplex PCR; TCRdb keeps in-frame clones, though not all of them. Counted here are over 3,500 clones, under 85% occurring once; the ten biggest clones make up 22%. The source was peripheral blood mononuclear cells, collected 180 days after allogeneic stem cell transplant. Receptors were obtained from a male patient aged 55 to 69 who had an allogeneic stem cell transplant from an unrelated donor, so T cells may come from the graft donor. Some clones in this sample may be carry-over from other donors' samples.

The rearrangement links TRBV6-6 to TRBJ1-5, with D hard to call. CDR1 MNHNY and CDR2 SVGAGI come from the germline V gene (reference sequence). The CDR3 length is 13 residues. Trimming pared 7 bases from V and 0 bases from J, leaving 7 bases between. The CDR3 DNA follows: TGTGCCAGCACGATGTATAGCAATCAGCCCCAGCATTTT. It specifies CASTMYSNQPQHF.

The chain employs TRBV21-1 and TRBJ1-2; the table names TRBD1, a call not compared with the DNA. TRBV21-1 constitutes a pseudogene. The CDR3 length is 19 residues. The CDR3 loop reads CASSKEGWAGGVGPYGYTF. The CDR3 DNA is TGTGCCAGCAGCAAAGAAGGTTGGGCAGGGGGCGTGGGACCCTATGGCTACACCTTC.

The chain carries TRBV7-9 and TRBJ2-4, with 7 bases lining up with TRBD2. The CDR3 totals 14 residues. The V gene end was trimmed by 5 bases and the J gene end by 8 bases; junction bases not matched to a gene: 9. Germline CDR1 and CDR2: SEHNR and FQNEAQ (reference sequence). DNA for the CDR3: TGTGCCAGCAGCCCGCAGGGAGGGTCGGACATTCAGTACTTC. Amino acids: CASSPQGGSDIQYF.

V usage is TRBV6-5 and J usage is TRBJ2-7, with D perhaps TRBD1 or TRBD2 (5 bases each). V was clipped by 5 bases and J by 3 bases, with 14 bases between them. The CDR3 sequence is 14 residues long. The germline V gene has CDR1 MNHEY and CDR2 SVGAGI. CDR3 in DNA: TGTGCCAGCAGTAGCTCCGGGACGGGCTACGAGCAGTACTTC. Translated, it gives CASSSSGTGYEQYF.

This chain joins TRBV7-2 and TRBJ2-2; D may be TRBD2 (6 bases). The ends were cut back, 0 bases at V and 4 bases at J, with 9 bases in the middle. This CDR3 is built from 15 residues. Germline assignment: CDR1 SGHTA and CDR2 FQGNSA. The CDR3 DNA is TGTGCCAGCAGCTTAGCGCTCGGGGGCACCGGGGAGCTGTTTTTT. Encoded protein: CASSLALGGTGELFF. The full variable domain, completed using reference TRBV7-2 and TRBJ2-2, is GAGVSQSPSNKVTEKGKDVELRCDPISGHTALYWYRQSLGQGLEFLIYFQGNSAPDKSGLPSDRFSAERTGGSVSTLTIQRTQQEDSAVYLCASSLALGGTGELFFGEGSRLTVL.

The chain links TRBV19 to TRBJ1-3; no clear D. Trimming removed 0 bases from V and 16 bases from J, with 13 bases in between. The CDR3 runs 12 residues. Per germline, CDR1 LNHDA and CDR2 SQIVND (reference sequence). CDR3 amino acids: CASSIDRDHAYF. DNA of the CDR3: TGTGCCAGTAGTATAGATCGAGACCACGCTTATTTT.

The CDR3 protein is CASSVGTLLNTEAFF. DNA for the CDR3: TGTGCCAGCAGCGTCGGGACACTACTGAACACTGAAGCTTTCTTT. This chain connects TRBV9 to TRBJ1-1, with D perhaps matching TRBD1 (6 bases). The germline CDR1 and CDR2 sequences are SGDLS and YYNGEE. Trimming took off 2 bases at V and 0 bases at J, with 11 bases between the two ends. The CDR3 has 15 amino acids.

This sequence joins TRBV23-1 and TRBJ1-5; tentatively, D is TRBD1 (5 bases). TRBV23-1 is treated as an ORF (open reading frame) with a function not yet certain. V was shortened by 3 bases and J by 6 bases, with 9 bases between the two germline ends. The CDR3 contains 13 residues. CDR3 DNA: TGCGCCAGCAGTCACAGGGTAAGTCAGCCCCAGCATTTT. It translates to CASSHRVSQPQHF.

There are a few counts of this clone. The V and J genes are TRBV15 and TRBJ2-7, with a possible D match to TRBD2 (6 bases). The V gene's germline CDR1 is LNHNV and CDR2 YYDKDF (reference sequence). Deletions cut 1 base from V and 2 bases from J, with 9 bases between. The CDR3 is made up of 14 amino acids. The CDR3 is CATSRGTGAYEQYF. As DNA, the CDR3 is TGTGCCACCAGCAGAGGTACGGGAGCCTACGAGCAGTACTTC.

V and J are TRBV2 and TRBJ2-2, with a weak D call TRBD2 (5 bases). V gave up 6 bases and J gave up 4 bases, with 12 bases separating them. The CDR3 totals 14 residues. The germline V gene has CDR1 SNHLY and CDR2 FYNNEI. This CDR3 is CASRLGRSTGELFF. Here the CDR3 DNA reads TGTGCCAGCAGGCTGGGGAGATCCACCGGGGAGCTGTTTTTT. Complete variable domain (other parts from reference TRBV2 and TRBJ2-2): EPEVTQTPSHQVTQMGQEVILRCVPISNHLYFYWYRQILGQKVEFLVSFYNNEISEKSEIFDDQFSVERPDGSNFTLKIRSTKLEDSAMYFCASRLGRSTGELFFGEGSRLTVL.

V and J are TRBV27 and TRBJ2-7; a weak D match, TRBD1 (5 bases). The CDR3 length is 17 residues. Trimming stripped 3 bases from V and 0 bases from J, with 18 bases between. CDR1 MNHEY and CDR2 SMNVEV come from the germline V gene (reference sequence). The CDR3, as DNA: TGTGCCAGCAGTTTGACAGCCCCCCGAGAAAGCTCCTACGAGCAGTACTTC. It yields the protein CASSLTAPRESSYEQYF.